The 28 T cell receptor beta chains in this list originate from one sample, sequenced in a study of T cell changes during pregnancy in multiple sclerosis. Here immunoSEQ multiplex PCR was the method, and the copy in TCRdb shows in-frame clones only, minus some. The profile shows some 64,000 clones, around nine tenths of them singletons. Sequenced material: peripheral blood, taken in the first trimester of pregnancy. Source of these receptors: a female donor in good health, enrolled as a control in a pregnancy study.

This clone was recorded once. The chain couples TRBV5-1 to TRBJ2-7; D is unresolved. Germline lookup yields CDR1 SGHRS and CDR2 YFSETQ. CDR3 size: 11 residues. V lost 1 base and J lost 6, with 5 bases in between. The chain's CDR3 is CASSLHTEQYF. As DNA, the CDR3 is TGCGCCAGCAGCTTGCACACCGAGCAGTACTTC.

This rearrangement joins TRBV4-3 to TRBJ1-4; D unresolved. Trimming shortened V by 2 bases and J by 0 bases, and 7 bases separated the two germline ends. Per germline, CDR1 LGHNA and CDR2 YSLEER. The length of the CDR3 is 15 residues. CDR3 in amino acids: CASSQSGATNEKLFF. The CDR3 DNA follows: TGCGCCAGCAGCCAAAGCGGGGCAACTAATGAAAAACTGTTTTTT.

The chain is built from TRBV28 and TRBJ2-7, with 7 bases identical to TRBD2. The V gene's germline CDR1 is MDHEN and CDR2 SYDVKM. The CDR3 sequence is 14 residues long. V shed 5 bases, J shed 4 bases, and the junction held 8 bases outside the gene matches. The CDR3 loop reads CASSPGEGLYEQYF. The CDR3 DNA is TGTGCCAGCAGTCCAGGAGAGGGACTATACGAGCAGTACTTC.

The chain employs TRBV27 and TRBJ1-5, with TRBD1 identical over 8 bases. Germline V CDR1 and CDR2: MNHEY, SMNVEV (reference sequence). The CDR3 extends over 16 amino acids. The ends lost 1 base at V and 2 bases at J; junction bases unmatched: 4. The CDR3 coding sequence is TGTGCCAGCAGTTTATTCTCGGACAGGGGCAATCAGCCCCAGCATTTT. This codes for CASSLFSDRGNQPQHF.

The genes are TRBV7-2 and TRBJ1-5; tentative D call: TRBD1 (5 bases). This CDR3 comprises 13 residues. CDR1 is SGHTA, CDR2 FQGNSA, per germline. V was shortened by 8 bases and J by 6 bases, with 14 bases between the two germline ends. CDR3 residues: CASSTYQGQPQHF. Written as DNA, the CDR3 is TGTGCCAGCTCAACCTATCAGGGTCAGCCCCAGCATTTT.

V and J are TRBV4-2 and TRBJ2-3, with 10 bases fitting TRBD2. This CDR3 region has 18 residues. Germline V gene data show CDR1 as LGHNA and CDR2 as YNFKEQ. J lost 3 bases, V lost 0 bases, and 9 bases had no gene match. The CDR3 DNA reads TGTGCCAGCAGCCAAGAGGGGGGAGCGGGGGGGCCGACAGATACGCAGTATTTT. Protein sequence: CASSQEGGAGGPTDTQYF.

The genes are TRBV5-4 and TRBJ2-5; 14 nucleotides match TRBD2. V trimming: 4 bases; J trimming: 5 bases; junction bases outside the gene matches: 4. Germline loops: CDR1 SGHNT, CDR2 YYREEE (reference sequence). The CDR3 covers 15 residues. CDR3 sequence reads: CASSPRLAGGETQYF. In nucleotides, the CDR3 is TGTGCCAGCAGCCCCCGACTAGCGGGAGGGGAGACCCAGTACTTC.

The chain joins TRBV29-1 to TRBJ1-1; TRBD1 matches at 9 bases. Germline lookup yields CDR1 SQVTM and CDR2 ANQGSEA. The CDR3 contains 16 residues. V lost 6 bases and J lost 4; bases outside the gene matches: 15. The CDR3 sequence is CSVANRGPGVVTEAFF. CDR3 in DNA: TGCAGCGTGGCAAACAGGGGGCCCGGAGTTGTCACTGAAGCTTTCTTT.

The V and J genes are TRBV5-1 and TRBJ2-7, with 8 bases matching TRBD2. The CDR3 extends over 15 amino acids. Trimming cost V 4 bases and J 5 bases; bases outside gene matches: 11. Germline values: CDR1 SGHRS, CDR2 YFSETQ. As DNA, the CDR3 is TGCGCCAGCAGCCCGGGGGGGAATCCACCCCACGAGCAGTACTTC. Translating it yields CASSPGGNPPHEQYF.

The count of this clone is one. The rearrangement links TRBV4-3 to TRBJ1-5; D possibly corresponds to TRBD1 (6 bases). The V gene's germline CDR1 is LGHNA and CDR2 YSLEER. The CDR3 is 15 residues long. Trimming removed 0 bases at V and 2 bases at J, with 8 bases between. The CDR3 region has the DNA TGCGCCAGCAGCCAAGAAGCAGGGGGCAATCAGCCCCAGCATTTT. This gives the protein CASSQEAGGNQPQHF.

V and J are TRBV5-4 and TRBJ2-2, with TRBD2 matching over 11 bases. Looked up from germline, CDR1 is SGHNT and CDR2 is YYREEE (reference sequence). V shed 4 bases and J 4 bases; nucleotides not matched to a gene: 12. CDR3 size: 18 residues. This CDR3 reads CASSPSGSGGVGTGELFF. CDR3 DNA sequence: TGTGCCAGCAGCCCATCCGGTAGCGGGGGGGTGGGCACCGGGGAGCTGTTTTTT.

In its sample, this clone was seen many times. The chain combines TRBV10-2 with TRBJ2-5; TRBD1 agrees at 9 bases. V was pared by 5 bases and J by 5 bases, with 3 bases of the junction left unmatched. Germline CDR1 WSHSY, CDR2 SAAADI. The CDR3 has 13 amino acids. CDR3 loop: CASSYRGQETQYF. The CDR3, as DNA: TGCGCCAGCAGTTACAGGGGGCAGGAGACCCAGTACTTC.

This sequence joins TRBV2 and TRBJ2-5; D remains ambiguous. This CDR3 has 11 residues. The V and J ends lost 6 bases and 4 bases respectively, with 6 bases between them. Germline V gene lookup returns CDR1 SNHLY and CDR2 FYNNEI. CDR3 in DNA: TGTGCCAGCAGCCGGAGAGAGACCCAGTACTTC. This codes for CASSRRETQYF.

V usage is TRBV28 and J usage is TRBJ2-3; 7 nucleotides align to TRBD2. This CDR3 comprises 16 residues. The germline CDR1 and CDR2 sequences are MDHEN and SYDVKM. J lost 0 bases, V lost 5 bases, and 8 bases had no gene match. The CDR3, as DNA: TGTGCCAGCAGTCCCCTAGCGGAACCTAGCACAGATACGCAGTATTTT. Its translation: CASSPLAEPSTDTQYF.

The chain links TRBV6-5 to TRBJ2-1; 7 positions agree with TRBD2. Germline lookup yields CDR1 MNHEY and CDR2 SVGAGI. Trimming took 4 bases from V and 5 from J; bases not matched to a gene: 5. The CDR3 has 14 amino acids. In DNA, the CDR3 is TGTGCCAGCAGTTCTCGGGGGGTAGACAATGAGCAGTTCTTC. Encoded protein: CASSSRGVDNEQFF.

The chain is built from TRBV29-1 and TRBJ2-5, with D unresolved. Trimming removed 6 bases from V and 5 bases from J, with 19 bases in between. In germline, CDR1 is SQVTM, CDR2 ANQGSEA. The CDR3 sequence is 14 residues long. CDR3 nucleotide sequence: TGCAGCGTCCACCCCATATCCGGGTGGGAGACCCAGTACTTC. This sequence encodes CSVHPISGWETQYF.

This rearrangement joins TRBV29-1 to TRBJ2-7; 8 nucleotides line up with TRBD2. The CDR3 extends over 20 amino acids. V shed 5 bases and J 2 bases; nucleotides not matched to a gene: 26. CDR1 SQVTM and CDR2 ANQGSEA come from the germline V gene. This chain's CDR3 is CSVRSKFPSLGAGGPYEQYF. CDR3 DNA sequence: TGCAGCGTTCGGTCTAAATTCCCGTCACTAGGGGCGGGAGGCCCCTACGAGCAGTACTTC.

The chain carries TRBV14 and TRBJ2-3; TRBD2 might be the D (5 bases). Trimming pared 4 bases from V and 0 bases from J, leaving 17 bases between. The germline gives CDR1 SGHDN, CDR2 FVKESK. The CDR3 runs 17 residues. CDR3 DNA: TGTGCCAGCAGCCCTCTCCGTGCCGGGATTAGCACAGATACGCAGTATTTT. Translating it yields CASSPLRAGISTDTQYF.

The V gene is TRBV6-6, the J gene TRBJ2-7; 8 positions agree with TRBD2. The V gene end was trimmed by 6 bases and the J gene end by 7 bases; junction bases not matched to a gene: 17. The CDR3 loop spans 16 amino acids. From germline, CDR1 is MNHNY and CDR2 SVGAGI (reference sequence). The CDR3 loop reads CASRTVLAENSGEQYF. Written as DNA, the CDR3 is TGTGCCAGCAGGACCGTACTAGCGGAAAACTCGGGGGAGCAGTACTTC.

The chain couples TRBV28 to TRBJ1-5, with D possibly matching TRBD1 (5 bases). Trimming removed 7 bases from V and 7 bases from J, with 11 bases in between. Germline V gene data show CDR1 as MDHEN and CDR2 as SYDVKM. The CDR3 has 12 amino acids. CDR3 DNA: TGTGCCAGCAATGGGGCAGGCCAGCCCCAGCATTTT. It codes for CASNGAGQPQHF.

This rearrangement joins TRBV5-6 to TRBJ2-1; 14 bases map to TRBD2. Germline values: CDR1 SGHDT, CDR2 YYEEEE. The J segment lost 6 bases and the V segment lost 4 bases, leaving 3 bases of the junction unmatched. The CDR3 sequence is 15 residues long. The chain's CDR3 is CASSRGTSGSNEQFF. The CDR3 coding sequence is TGTGCCAGCAGCCGTGGGACTAGCGGGAGCAATGAGCAGTTCTTC.

The table lists this clone with a count of one. The genes are TRBV29-1 and TRBJ2-1, with TRBD2 matching over 11 bases. The trim removed 2 bases at V and 5 bases at J, leaving 8 bases unmatched. The CDR3 consists of 16 residues. Germline V gives CDR1 SQVTM, CDR2 ANQGSEA. The chain's CDR3 is CSVETPTSGRHNEQFF. CDR3 sequence (DNA): TGCAGCGTTGAAACCCCCACTAGCGGGAGACACAATGAGCAGTTCTTC.

This clone has a single count. The chain joins TRBV7-2 to TRBJ1-1, with D hard to call. This CDR3 is built from 15 residues. The V end lost 4 bases, the J end lost 6 bases, and 18 bases lay between the germline ends. Germline CDR1 is SGHTA and CDR2 is FQGNSA. CDR3 amino acids: CASSSTPLPGAEAFF. CDR3 DNA sequence: TGTGCCAGCAGCTCCACCCCTTTACCCGGGGCTGAAGCTTTCTTT.

DNA for the CDR3: TGTGCCAGCAGAAGAGGGGGCGAGACCCAGTACTTC. Translation: CASRRGGETQYF. The V gene is TRBV13, the J gene TRBJ2-5; 7 bases align to TRBD1. Germline V CDR1 and CDR2: PRHDT, FYEKMQ (reference sequence). The CDR3 totals 12 residues. Trimming at V came to 6 bases and at J to 5 bases, leaving 3 bases not matched to a gene.

The gene calls are TRBV6-5 and TRBJ2-7; 7 bases match TRBD2. This CDR3 region has 15 residues. CDR1 is MNHEY and CDR2 is SVGAGI in the germline V gene. V was pared by 8 bases and J by 4 bases, with 14 bases of the junction left unmatched. CDR3 region: CASLSLESSGYEQYF. In nucleotides, the CDR3 is TGTGCCAGCCTCTCATTGGAGTCTAGCGGATACGAGCAGTACTTC.

The chain has TRBV4-1 and TRBJ2-1, with D unresolved. The CDR3 is made up of 13 amino acids. Germline-derived CDR1 and CDR2 are MGHRA and YSYEKL. Trimming cost V 1 base and J 5 bases, with 6 bases left between them. CDR3 coding DNA: TGCGCCAGCAGCCAAGTGATAGACAATGAGCAGTTCTTC. Residues: CASSQVIDNEQFF.

The rearrangement joins TRBV7-3 to TRBJ2-6; the D is unclear. Trimming shortened V by 5 bases and J by 4 bases, and 9 bases separated the two germline ends. The germline V gene encodes CDR1 SGHTA and CDR2 FQGTGA. The CDR3 has 14 amino acids. CDR3 DNA sequence: TGTGCCAGCAGCATGTTCGAGGGGGCCAACGTCCTGACTTTC. This codes for CASSMFEGANVLTF. Full variable domain (outside the CDR3, taken from reference TRBV7-3 and TRBJ2-6): GAGVSQTPSNKVTEKGKYVELRCDPISGHTALYWYRQSLGQGPEFLIYFQGTGAADDSGLPNDRFFAVRPEGSVSTLKIQRTERGDSAVYLCASSMFEGANVLTFGAGSRLTVL.

In its sample, this clone was seen once. This chain links TRBV6-6 with TRBJ1-2, with TRBD1 matching 7 bases. Trimming removed 3 bases from V and 6 bases from J; junction bases left unmatched: 7. The CDR3 covers 14 residues. The V gene's germline CDR1 is MNHNY and CDR2 SVGAGI (reference sequence). CDR3 in DNA: TGTGCCAGCAGTTATAAAGACAGGGTAAATGGCTACACCTTC. As protein: CASSYKDRVNGYTF.